This T cell receptor beta chain was documented in a study of cytomegalovirus exposure and HLA in healthy donors. Study results and limitations: Usually a TCR sequence was rare, but some public TCRs were found in many donors. Accurate prediction of HLA-A and HLA-B alleles (for most subjects) was reportedly achieved from TCR beta sequences. It was in a later analysis that TCR association rates were seen to vary by HLA locus, highest for DRB1 and lowest for HLA-C.

From germline, CDR1 is SGHNT and CDR2 YYREEE (reference sequence). This CDR3 has 16 amino acids. PCR involved 60 Vbeta and 13 Jbeta primers. Sequenced by immunoSEQ multiplex PCR; TCRdb stores in-frame clones only, minus some. The sample lists 100,000 to 150,000 clones, approximately 78% occurring once. About this clone: The antigen is not known. The junction departs from germline at one end; a sequencing error may be responsible. In the same sample, other DNA sequences code for this CDR3.

This TCR derives from a man aged 35 to 55 in good health and CMV-seronegative. The specimen was PBMCs. The chain joins TRBV5-4 to TRBJ2-2; TRBD1 aligns across 11 bases. CDR3 sequence: CASSQPDRGRTGELFF. The CDR3 DNA reads as TGCGCCAGCAGCCAACCGGACAGGGGGCGAACCGGGGAGCTGTTTTTT.